This T cell receptor beta chain was captured by sequencing in a study of shared clonotypes between healthy human individuals. Study-level background: Aged 18 to 49, the donors were a couple of women and a few men. Three plates were used per donor for CD4 naive, three for CD4 memory, two for CD8 naive and one for CD8 memory. General observations from the study: The sharing of around 5% of naive CD4 clonotypes was seen across a handful of donors. Clonotype sharing among the donors was expected to vary with sequencing depth.

This table comes from immunoSEQ multiplex PCR, and its TCRdb copy is limited to in-frame clones, with some not included. The sample shows approximately 590,000 clones, less than 97% of them seen only once. The naive CD8 fraction comprised CD45RO-negative cells positively selected for CCR7 and excluded terminally differentiated effector memory CD45RA+ cells. Looked up from germline, CDR1 is SGHDT and CDR2 is YYEEEE. Losses at the gene ends were 2 bases for V and 3 bases for J; bases not matched to a gene: 6. This CDR3 has 15 amino acids. Comments on this clone: Its target is unknown.

The specimen was naive CD8+ T cells sorted from blood. This receptor was obtained from a woman aged 25-40 years in good health. V usage is TRBV5-6 and J usage is TRBJ2-3; the match to TRBD2 covers 7 bases. This CDR3 reads CASSFPGGGTDTQYF. CDR3 nucleotide sequence: TGTGCCAGCAGCTTCCCGGGAGGAGGGACAGATACGCAGTATTTT.